This T cell receptor (beta chain) was sequenced during a study of T cell responses to AZD1222 COVID-19 vaccine. The protocol was immunoSEQ multiplex PCR, while the TCRdb copy is restricted to in-frame clones and leaves out a portion. This sample has approximately 130,000 clones, with 89% found just once. The CDR3 runs to 15 residues. V gave up 1 base and J gave up 9 bases; unmatched junction bases: 7. Germline CDR1 reads MNHNS; CDR2 reads SASEGT. The chain has TRBV6-1 and TRBJ2-1; 9 nucleotides align to TRBD2. This clonotype was obtained from an adult who received the AZD1222 COVID-19 vaccine. The input for sequencing was peripheral blood, taken 28 days after the second AZD1222 dose. CDR3 bases: TGTGCCAGCAGTGAAGTCGGTAGCGGGGGACTTGAGCAGTTCTTC. Protein: CASSEVGSGGLEQFF.